The 9 T cell receptor beta chains in this list originate from one sample, sequenced in a study of blood T cell repertoires in COVID-19. Sequencing was performed with immunoSEQ multiplex PCR; in TCRdb, only in-frame clones are kept and a portion is missing. The sample holds roughly 300,000 clones; approximately 84% are singletons and the top ten take roughly 10%. The sequenced material came from PBMCs or T cells enriched from blood (not recorded which). These TCRs come from a woman between 18 and 30 years old who had recovered from COVID-19.

CDR3 amino acids: CASSPEQTGFKDYGYTF. CDR3 nucleotide sequence: TGTGCCAGCTCACCAGAACAAACAGGATTTAAAGACTATGGCTACACCTTC. The chain joins TRBV18 to TRBJ1-2; D possibly corresponds to TRBD1 (5 bases). The germline CDR1 and CDR2 sequences are KGHSH and LQKENI. The CDR3 is made up of 17 amino acids. V lost 2 bases to trimming and J lost 3 bases, with 19 bases between them.

This clone appeared a few times. The chain employs TRBV7-6 and TRBJ1-2; perhaps TRBD1 as D (6 bases). Germline V lookup: CDR1 SGHVS, CDR2 FNYEAQ. Trimming left V 0 bases short and J 6 bases short, with 14 bases between. CDR3 length: 15 residues. The CDR3 nucleotides read TGTGCCAGCAGCTTAGCGCAAGGGGGATGGAATGGCTACACCTTC. Residues: CASSLAQGGWNGYTF. Drawing the rest from reference TRBV7-6 and TRBJ1-2, the complete variable domain is GAGVSQSPRYKVTKRGQDVALRCDPISGHVSLYWYRQALGQGPEFLTYFNYEAQQDKSGLPNDRFSAERPEGSISTLTIQRTEQRDSAMYRCASSLAQGGWNGYTFGSGTRLTVV.

This clone was detected only once. This chain links TRBV28 with TRBJ2-1; perhaps TRBD1 as D (5 bases). V shed 8 bases and J shed 7 bases, with 15 bases lying between them. The CDR3 is made up of 13 amino acids. Germline-derived CDR1 and CDR2 are MDHEN and SYDVKM. CDR3 nucleotides: TGTGCCAGCCTAACCAGGGCCCGGAATGAGCAGTTCTTC. Encoded protein: CASLTRARNEQFF.

J is TRBJ2-7 and V is TRBV6-5; D is possibly TRBD2 (6 bases). The CDR3 has 16 residues. CDR1 is MNHEY and CDR2 is SVGAGI in the germline V gene. V was cut by 0 bases and J by 6 bases, with 18 bases left in between. CDR3 bases: TGTGCCAGCAGTTACTCGAAGGCTGGCCTGGGGGGCGAGCAGTACTTC. Amino acid sequence: CASSYSKAGLGGEQYF.

This chain uses TRBV7-2 with TRBJ1-6; a weak D match, TRBD1 (6 bases). Trimming removed 1 base from V and 10 bases from J, with 14 bases in between. The CDR3 runs to 15 residues. Germline V gene sequence: CDR1 SGHTA, CDR2 FQGNSA. CDR3 nucleotide sequence: TGTGCCAGCAGCTTAGTGACTGGGGGCGCGTCACCCCTCCACTTT. This encodes CASSLVTGGASPLHF.

V and J are TRBV6-5 and TRBJ1-1; maybe TRBD1 (6 bases). The CDR3 sequence is 12 residues long. Germline V gene data show CDR1 as MNHEY and CDR2 as SVGAGI. V was shortened by 8 bases and J by 4 bases, with 11 bases between the two germline ends. The CDR3 nucleotides are TGTGCCAGCGCCACAGGGAGCACTGAAGCTTTCTTT. This codes for CASATGSTEAFF.

V is TRBV7-9 and J is TRBJ1-5; D possibly corresponds to TRBD1 (6 bases). V lost 4 bases and J 2 bases, leaving 9 bases between the germline ends. Germline V gene data show CDR1 as SEHNR and CDR2 as FQNEAQ (reference sequence). This CDR3 region has 14 residues. CDR3 DNA: TGTGCCAGCAGCTCACAGGGTGGCAATCAGCCCCAGCATTTT. Encoded protein: CASSSQGGNQPQHF.

The J gene is TRBJ2-1, the V gene TRBV9; D is perhaps TRBD2 (6 bases). The CDR3 is 17 amino acids. From germline, CDR1 is SGDLS and CDR2 YYNGEE. Trimming left V 4 bases short and J 6 bases short, with 23 bases between. The DNA for the CDR3 is TGTGCCAGCAGCCCGCATACCACGGGGGTATTGCGCAATGAGCAGTTCTTC. Translation: CASSPHTTGVLRNEQFF. The full variable domain, with the rest looked up from reference TRBV9 and TRBJ2-1, is DSGVTQTPKHLITATGQRVTLRCSPRSGDLSVYWYQQSLDQGLQFLIQYYNGEERAKGNILERFSAQQFPDLHSELNLSSLELGDSALYFCASSPHTTGVLRNEQFFGPGTRLTVL.

The J gene is TRBJ2-3, the V gene TRBV28; 8 bases map to TRBD1. Germline lookup yields CDR1 MDHEN and CDR2 SYDVKM. Unmatched junction bases numbered 9, after V lost 5 bases and J lost 2 bases. The CDR3 runs 16 residues. The CDR3 loop reads CASSPLTGDYTDTQYF. Written as DNA, the CDR3 is TGTGCCAGCAGTCCCCTGACAGGGGATTACACAGATACGCAGTATTTT. Full variable domain (remainder filled in from reference TRBV28 and TRBJ2-3): DVKVTQSSRYLVKRTGEKVFLECVQDMDHENMFWYRQDPGLGLRLIYFSYDVKMKEKGDIPEGYSVSREKKERFSLILESASTNQTSMYLCASSPLTGDYTDTQYFGPGTRLTVL.